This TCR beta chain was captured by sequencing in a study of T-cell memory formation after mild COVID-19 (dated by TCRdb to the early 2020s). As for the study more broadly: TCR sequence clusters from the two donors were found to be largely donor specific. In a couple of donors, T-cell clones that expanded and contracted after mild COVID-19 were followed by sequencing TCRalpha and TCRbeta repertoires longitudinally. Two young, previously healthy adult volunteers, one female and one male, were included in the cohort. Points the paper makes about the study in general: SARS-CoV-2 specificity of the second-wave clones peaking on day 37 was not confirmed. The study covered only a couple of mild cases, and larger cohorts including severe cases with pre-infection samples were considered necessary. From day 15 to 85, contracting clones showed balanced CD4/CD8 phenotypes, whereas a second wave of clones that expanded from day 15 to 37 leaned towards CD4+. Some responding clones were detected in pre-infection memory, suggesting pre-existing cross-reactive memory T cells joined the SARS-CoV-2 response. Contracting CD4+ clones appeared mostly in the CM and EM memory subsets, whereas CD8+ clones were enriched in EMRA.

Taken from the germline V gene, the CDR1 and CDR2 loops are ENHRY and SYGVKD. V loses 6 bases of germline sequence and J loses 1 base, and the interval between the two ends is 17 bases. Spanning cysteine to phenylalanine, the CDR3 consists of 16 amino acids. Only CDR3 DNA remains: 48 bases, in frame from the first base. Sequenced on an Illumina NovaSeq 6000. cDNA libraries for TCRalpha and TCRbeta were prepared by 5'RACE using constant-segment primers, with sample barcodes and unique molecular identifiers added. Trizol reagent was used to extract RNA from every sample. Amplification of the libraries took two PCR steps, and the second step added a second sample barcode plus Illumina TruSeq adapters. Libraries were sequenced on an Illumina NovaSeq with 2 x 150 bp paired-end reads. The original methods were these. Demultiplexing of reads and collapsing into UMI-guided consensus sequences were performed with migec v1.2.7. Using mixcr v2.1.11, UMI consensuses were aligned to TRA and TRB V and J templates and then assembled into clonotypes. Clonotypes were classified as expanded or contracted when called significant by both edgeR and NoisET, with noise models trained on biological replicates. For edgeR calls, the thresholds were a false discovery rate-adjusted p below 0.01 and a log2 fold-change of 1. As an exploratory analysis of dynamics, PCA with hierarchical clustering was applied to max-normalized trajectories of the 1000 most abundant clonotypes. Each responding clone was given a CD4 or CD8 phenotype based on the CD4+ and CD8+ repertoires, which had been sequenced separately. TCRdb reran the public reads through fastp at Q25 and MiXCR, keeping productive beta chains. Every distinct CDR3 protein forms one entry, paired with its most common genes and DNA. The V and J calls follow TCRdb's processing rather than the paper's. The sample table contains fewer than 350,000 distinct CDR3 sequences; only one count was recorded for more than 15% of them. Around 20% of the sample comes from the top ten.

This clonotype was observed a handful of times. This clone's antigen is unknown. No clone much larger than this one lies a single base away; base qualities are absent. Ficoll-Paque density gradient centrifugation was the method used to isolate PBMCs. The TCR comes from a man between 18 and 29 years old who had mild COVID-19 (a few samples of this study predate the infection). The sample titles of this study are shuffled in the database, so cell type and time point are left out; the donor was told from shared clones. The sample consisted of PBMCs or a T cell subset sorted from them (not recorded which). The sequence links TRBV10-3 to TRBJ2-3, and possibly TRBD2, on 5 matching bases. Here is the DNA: TGTGCCATCAGGACCCCTACTAGTCTGGGCACAGATACGCAGTATTTT. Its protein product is CAIRTPTSLGTDTQYF.